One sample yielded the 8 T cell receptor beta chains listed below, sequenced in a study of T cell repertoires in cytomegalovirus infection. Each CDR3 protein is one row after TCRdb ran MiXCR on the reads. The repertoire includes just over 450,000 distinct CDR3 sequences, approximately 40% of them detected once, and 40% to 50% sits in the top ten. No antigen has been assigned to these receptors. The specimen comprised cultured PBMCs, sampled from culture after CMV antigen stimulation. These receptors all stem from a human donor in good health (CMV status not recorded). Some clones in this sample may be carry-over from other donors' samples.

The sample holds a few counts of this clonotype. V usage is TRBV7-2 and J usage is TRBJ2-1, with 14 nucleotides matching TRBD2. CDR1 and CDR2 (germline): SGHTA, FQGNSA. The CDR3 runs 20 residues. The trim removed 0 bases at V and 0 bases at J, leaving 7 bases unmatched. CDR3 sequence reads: CASSLAGTSGGFSSYNEQFF. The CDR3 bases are TGTGCCAGCAGCTTAGCAGGGACTAGCGGGGGATTTAGCTCCTACAATGAGCAGTTCTTC.

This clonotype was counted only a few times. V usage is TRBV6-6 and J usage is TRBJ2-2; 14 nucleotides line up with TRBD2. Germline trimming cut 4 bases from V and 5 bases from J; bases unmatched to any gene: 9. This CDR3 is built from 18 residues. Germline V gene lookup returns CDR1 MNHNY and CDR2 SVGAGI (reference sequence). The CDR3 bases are TGTGCCAGCAGTTGGCCTGGACTAGCGGGAGGAAGAACCGGGGAGCTGTTTTTT. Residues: CASSWPGLAGGRTGELFF.

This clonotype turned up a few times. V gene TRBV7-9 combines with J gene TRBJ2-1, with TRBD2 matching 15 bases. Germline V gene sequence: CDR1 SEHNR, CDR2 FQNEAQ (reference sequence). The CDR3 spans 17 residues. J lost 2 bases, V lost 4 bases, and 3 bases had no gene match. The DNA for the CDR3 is TGTGCCAGCAGCTCCCGGACTAGCGGGAGGGCCTACAATGAGCAGTTCTTC. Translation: CASSSRTSGRAYNEQFF.

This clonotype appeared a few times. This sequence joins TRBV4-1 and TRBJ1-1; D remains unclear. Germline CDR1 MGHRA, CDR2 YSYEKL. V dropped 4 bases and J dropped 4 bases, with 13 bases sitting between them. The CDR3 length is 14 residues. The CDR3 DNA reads TGCGCCAGCAGCCGACAAAACGGGTTCACTGAAGCTTTCTTT. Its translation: CASSRQNGFTEAFF.

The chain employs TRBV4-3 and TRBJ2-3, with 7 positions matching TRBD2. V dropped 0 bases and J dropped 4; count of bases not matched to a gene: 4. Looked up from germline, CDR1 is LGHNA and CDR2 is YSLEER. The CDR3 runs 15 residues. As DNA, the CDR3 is TGCGCCAGCAGCCAAGAGGGCGGGAGCTCAGATACGCAGTATTTT. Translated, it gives CASSQEGGSSDTQYF.

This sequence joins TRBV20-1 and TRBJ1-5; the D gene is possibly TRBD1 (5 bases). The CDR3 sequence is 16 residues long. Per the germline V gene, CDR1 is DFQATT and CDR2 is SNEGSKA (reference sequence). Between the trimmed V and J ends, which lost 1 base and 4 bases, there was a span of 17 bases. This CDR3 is CSARVKGWGGNQPQHF. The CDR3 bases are TGCAGTGCTAGAGTTAAGGGGTGGGGGGGAAATCAGCCCCAGCATTTT.

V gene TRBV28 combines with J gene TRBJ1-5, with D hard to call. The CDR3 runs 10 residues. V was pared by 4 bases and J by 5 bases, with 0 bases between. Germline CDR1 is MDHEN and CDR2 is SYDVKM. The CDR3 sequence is CASSYQPQHF. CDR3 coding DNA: TGTGCCAGCAGTTATCAGCCCCAGCATTTT.

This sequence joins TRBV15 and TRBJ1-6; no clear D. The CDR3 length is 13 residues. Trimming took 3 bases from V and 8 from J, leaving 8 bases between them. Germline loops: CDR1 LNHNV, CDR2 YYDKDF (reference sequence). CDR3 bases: TGTGCCACCAGCAGGGGCTTGGATTCACCCCTCCACTTT. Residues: CATSRGLDSPLHF.